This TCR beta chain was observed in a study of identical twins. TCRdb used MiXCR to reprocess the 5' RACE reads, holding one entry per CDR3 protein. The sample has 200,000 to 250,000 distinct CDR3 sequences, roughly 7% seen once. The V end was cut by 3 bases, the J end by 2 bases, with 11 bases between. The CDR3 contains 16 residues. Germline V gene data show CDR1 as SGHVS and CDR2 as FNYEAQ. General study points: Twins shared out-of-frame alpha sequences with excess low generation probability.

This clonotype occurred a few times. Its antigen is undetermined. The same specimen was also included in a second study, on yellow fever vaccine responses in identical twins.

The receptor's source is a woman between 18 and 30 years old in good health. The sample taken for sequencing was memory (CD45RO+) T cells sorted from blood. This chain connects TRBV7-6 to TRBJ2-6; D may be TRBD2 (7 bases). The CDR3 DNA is TGTGCCAGCAGCTTTGGGGGGGCAGCTGGGGCCAACGTCCTGACTTTC. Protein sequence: CASSFGGAAGANVLTF.